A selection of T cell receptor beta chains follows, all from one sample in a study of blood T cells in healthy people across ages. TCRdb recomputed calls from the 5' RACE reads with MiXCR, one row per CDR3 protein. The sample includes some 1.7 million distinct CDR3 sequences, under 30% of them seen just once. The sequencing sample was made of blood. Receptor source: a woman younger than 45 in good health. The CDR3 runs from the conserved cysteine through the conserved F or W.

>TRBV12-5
CASGPPWGGYTF
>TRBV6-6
CASSGTGERNEQFF
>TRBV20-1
CSARVVQETYYGYTF
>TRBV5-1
CASSLSVRSSYNEQFF
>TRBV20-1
CSARTRLAEGGFKNIQYF
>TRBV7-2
CASSFSAGIGNEQFF
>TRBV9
CASSVVDGELFF
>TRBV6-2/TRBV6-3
CASSYFMAGIQYF
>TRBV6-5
CASRKGNEQFF
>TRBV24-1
CATSDQPQHF
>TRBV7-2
CASSFVVGKQYF
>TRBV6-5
CASTRSLHTDTQYF
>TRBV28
CASGSQGNEQFF
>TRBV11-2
CASSLHVSLAGGGTGELFF
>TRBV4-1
CASSQLPNEKLFF